The 32 T cell receptor beta chains below all came from one sample that was sequenced in a study of molecular identifiers for immune sequencing clone quantification. Each CDR3 protein gets one entry after TCRdb re-called the PCR reads with MiXCR. The table lists over 35,000 distinct CDR3 sequences, around 20% of them singletons. The sequencing input was naive CD8+ T cells from blood, with Jurkat cell RNA spiked in. Stated subset: FACS-sorted CD8+CD4-CCR7+CD45RA+ naive T cells. All receptors come from a human donor in good health. Some libraries in this study had Jurkat cell RNA spiked in.

This clonotype was recorded at least ten times. The chain has TRBV28 and TRBJ2-7; D unclear. This CDR3 is 16 amino acids long. The germline V gene has CDR1 MDHEN and CDR2 SYDVKM. The germline V and J ends were trimmed by 4 bases and 2 bases, with 18 bases remaining between them. CDR3 in amino acids: CASSYAPTDTTYEQYF. CDR3 nucleotides: TGTGCCAGCAGTTATGCCCCAACCGACACAACCTACGAGCAGTACTTC.

This clonotype was picked up many times. The chain combines TRBV12-3 or TRBV12-4 with TRBJ2-3; TRBD2 might be the D (5 bases). The V and J ends lost 5 bases and 6 bases respectively, with 9 bases between them. The CDR3 loop spans 12 amino acids. The CDR3, as DNA: TGTGCCAGCAGTCCGGACTGGGATACGCAGTATTTT. Its translation: CASSPDWDTQYF.

This clonotype was observed many times. The rearrangement uses TRBV5-5 and TRBJ2-1; D remains unclear. V was trimmed by 4 bases and J by 1 base, leaving 15 bases between them. CDR1 is SGHKS and CDR2 is YYEKEE in the germline V gene (reference sequence). The CDR3 is 16 amino acids. The CDR3 sequence is CASSPYPVQSYNEQFF. CDR3 bases: TGTGCCAGCAGCCCGTACCCAGTCCAATCCTACAATGAGCAGTTCTTC.

In its sample, this clonotype was seen many times. This chain joins TRBV7-9 and TRBJ1-1; D uncertain. Germline V lookup: CDR1 SEHNR, CDR2 FQNEAQ (reference sequence). The CDR3 runs 14 residues. Between the trimmed V and J ends, which lost 6 bases and 1 base, there was a span of 12 bases. This chain's CDR3 is CASSFLLENTEAFF. The CDR3 bases are TGTGCCAGCAGTTTTCTTCTAGAGAACACTGAAGCTTTCTTT.

V and J are TRBV6-4 and TRBJ2-1; D gene ambiguous. The CDR3 loop spans 12 amino acids. Germline lookup yields CDR1 MRHNA and CDR2 SNTAGT. V was shortened by 3 bases and J by 5 bases, with 5 bases between the two germline ends. In DNA form, the CDR3 reads TGTGCCAGCAGTGATGGGGACAATGAGCAGTTCTTC. This gives the protein CASSDGDNEQFF.

This clonotype was found a few times. The chain couples TRBV7-6 to TRBJ2-3, with TRBD2 identical over 8 bases. This CDR3 is built from 18 residues. The V and J ends lost 3 bases and 3 bases, in that order; junction bases with no gene match: 14. Germline V CDR1 and CDR2: SGHVS, FNYEAQ. The CDR3 nucleotides are TGTGCCAGCAGCTTTTCACGACGAGCGGGAGAGGTAACAGATACGCAGTATTTT. Amino acids: CASSFSRRAGEVTDTQYF. Full variable domain (missing parts from reference TRBV7-6 and TRBJ2-3): GAGVSQSPRYKVTKRGQDVALRCDPISGHVSLYWYRQALGQGPEFLTYFNYEAQQDKSGLPNDRFSAERPEGSISTLTIQRTEQRDSAMYRCASSFSRRAGEVTDTQYFGPGTRLTVL.

This clonotype appeared many times. This chain uses TRBV6-6 with TRBJ2-7; D perhaps matches TRBD1 (6 bases). The germline CDR1 and CDR2 sequences are MNHNY and SVGAGI (reference sequence). The CDR3 spans 14 residues. The V end was cut by 4 bases, the J end by 5 bases, with 15 bases between. The CDR3 DNA follows: TGTGCCAGCAGTTCCCCCCCAGGGGACCACGAGCAGTACTTC. Its translation is CASSSPPGDHEQYF.

This clonotype occurred many times. The chain employs TRBV12-3 or TRBV12-4 and TRBJ2-7; D gene ambiguous. The CDR3 consists of 11 residues. V lost 3 bases and J 7 bases, leaving 7 bases between the germline ends. DNA for the CDR3: TGTGCCAGCAGTTTGACTGAGGAGCAGTACTTC. Translated: CASSLTEEQYF.

Remarks on this clonotype: Germline is not matched at one junction end, which may reflect a read error. This sequence joins TRBV4-3 and TRBJ2-7; D is possibly TRBD1 or TRBD2 (5 bases each). Germline-derived CDR1 and CDR2 are LGHNA and YSLEER. The CDR3 runs 14 residues. This CDR3 reads CAGSQGPGTYEQHF. CDR3 nucleotides: TGCGCCGGCAGCCAAGGCCCAGGGACCTACGAGCAGCACTTC.

Ten or more counts support this clonotype. The chain is built from TRBV15 and TRBJ2-2, with TRBD1 matching over 10 bases. The CDR3 spans 16 residues. The junction had 7 bases not matched to a gene; V was cut back by 6 bases and J by 3 bases. Germline CDR1 is LNHNV and CDR2 is YYDKDF (reference sequence). In nucleotides, the CDR3 is TGTGCCACCAGGGACAGGGGGATAGGGGACACCGGGGAGCTGTTTTTT. Translated, it gives CATRDRGIGDTGELFF.

This clonotype was detected many times. The chain recombines TRBV7-2 with TRBJ2-1, with 8 bases aligning to TRBD2. V lost 4 bases and J lost 0; bases outside the gene matches: 2. The CDR3 is made up of 15 amino acids. Germline V gene data show CDR1 as SGHTA and CDR2 as FQGNSA. The CDR3 bases are TGTGCCAGCAGCTACGCGGGGGGCTCCTACAATGAGCAGTTCTTC. It encodes CASSYAGGSYNEQFF.

V and J are TRBV7-2 and TRBJ2-5; D could derive from TRBD1 or TRBD2 (5 bases each). This CDR3 spans 16 amino acids. The germline gives CDR1 SGHTA, CDR2 FQGNSA. The V and J ends lost 5 bases and 2 bases respectively, with 18 bases between them. CDR3 residues: CASSTRGVDYQETQYF. CDR3 nucleotides: TGTGCCAGCAGCACCCGAGGGGTAGACTATCAAGAGACCCAGTACTTC. The variable domain in full, with the rest retrieved from reference TRBV7-2 and TRBJ2-5, is GAGVSQSPSNKVTEKGKDVELRCDPISGHTALYWYRQSLGQGLEFLIYFQGNSAPDKSGLPSDRFSAERTGGSVSTLTIQRTQQEDSAVYLCASSTRGVDYQETQYFGPGTRLLVL.

This clonotype was picked up many times. The genes are TRBV12-3 or TRBV12-4 and TRBJ2-7; D is unclear. The ends were cut back, 6 bases at V and 4 bases at J, with 10 bases in the middle. The CDR3 covers 12 residues. As DNA, the CDR3 is TGTGCCAGCAGCCCCCATCTGTACGAGCAGTACTTC. It yields the protein CASSPHLYEQYF.

This clonotype was counted ten times or more. The chain links TRBV28 to TRBJ2-1; no firm D call. Germline lookup yields CDR1 MDHEN and CDR2 SYDVKM. This CDR3 is 14 amino acids long. V dropped 2 bases and J dropped 9 bases, with 14 bases sitting between them. CDR3 loop: CASSLVNPKLEQFF. As DNA, the CDR3 is TGTGCCAGCAGTTTAGTGAACCCCAAGCTTGAGCAGTTCTTC.

V is TRBV2 and J is TRBJ2-3; D unresolved. Trimming left V 8 bases short and J 3 bases short, with 18 bases between. Germline CDR1 and CDR2: SNHLY and FYNNEI. The CDR3 totals 15 residues. DNA for the CDR3: TGTGCCAGCGAACACGACTCGCCTCATACAGATACGCAGTATTTT. Protein: CASEHDSPHTDTQYF.

This clonotype turned up a few times. Being one base from a much bigger clone, this may be a read error. This chain connects TRBV20-1 to TRBJ2-5; 7 bases align to TRBD1. CDR1 and CDR2 (germline): DFQATT, SNEGSKA (reference sequence). V lost 5 bases and J lost 5; bases outside the gene matches: 8. This CDR3 spans 13 amino acids. The CDR3 protein is CSADPDRAETQYF. CDR3 nucleotide sequence: TGCAGTGCTGACCCCGACAGGGCGGAGACCCAGTACTTC.

There are many counts of this clonotype. J is TRBJ2-5 and V is TRBV4-2; TRBD1 might be the D (6 bases). This CDR3 has 14 amino acids. From germline, CDR1 is LGHNA and CDR2 YNFKEQ. Trimming took off 3 bases at V and 0 bases at J, with 8 bases between the two ends. The CDR3 DNA follows: TGTGCCAGCAGCCAGGGGACATACCAAGAGACCCAGTACTTC. Its translation: CASSQGTYQETQYF.

The CDR3 region is CASSQEGPADEQYF. CDR3 in DNA: TGCGCCAGCAGCCAAGAAGGCCCCGCCGACGAGCAGTACTTC. The gene calls are TRBV4-1 and TRBJ2-7; D is ambiguous. Deletions cut 0 bases from V and 5 bases from J, with 11 bases between. CDR1 MGHRA and CDR2 YSYEKL come from the germline V gene. This CDR3 is 14 amino acids long.

This clonotype was counted many times. The chain uses TRBV7-2 and TRBJ2-1, with TRBD2 identical over 12 bases. V shed 3 bases, J shed 6 bases, and the junction held 15 bases outside the gene matches. Germline CDR1 SGHTA, CDR2 FQGNSA. There are 19 residues in the CDR3. CDR3 residues: CASSLGGFISSGRVNEQFF. CDR3 nucleotides: TGTGCCAGCAGCTTGGGTGGTTTCATCTCTAGCGGGAGGGTCAATGAGCAGTTCTTC.

This clonotype came up many times. The chain combines TRBV27 with TRBJ1-1, with TRBD1 as a possible D gene (6 bases). V was cut by 4 bases and J by 2 bases, with 14 bases left in between. Germline-derived CDR1 and CDR2 are MNHEY and SMNVEV (reference sequence). The CDR3 runs to 15 residues. CDR3 protein: CASSSGLGANTEAFF. The CDR3 DNA follows: TGTGCCAGCAGTTCGGGGCTGGGGGCCAACACTGAAGCTTTCTTT.

This CDR3 reads CASSQGQGGYNEQFF. The CDR3, as DNA: TGCGCCAGCAGCCAAGGACAGGGGGGATACAATGAGCAGTTCTTC. J is TRBJ2-1 and V is TRBV4-3, with 9 nucleotides matching TRBD1. V shed 1 base, J shed 4 bases, and the junction held 2 bases outside the gene matches. Germline V CDR1 and CDR2: LGHNA, YSLEER. The CDR3 contains 15 residues.

A note on this clonotype: Its ends do not fully match the called genes, so a read error is possible. The V and J genes are TRBV10-3 and TRBJ1-2, with 7 bases matching TRBD1. CDR1 is ENHRY, CDR2 SYGVKD, per germline. The CDR3 consists of 13 residues. CDR3 sequence: CATWDSLLYGYPF. As DNA, the CDR3 is TGTGCCACTTGGGACAGCCTCCTTTATGGCTACCCCTTC.

This clonotype was picked up a small number of times. The V and J genes are TRBV19 and TRBJ2-7; a possible D gene is TRBD2 (5 bases). The V end was cut by 1 base, the J end by 3 bases, with 16 bases between. This CDR3 is 16 amino acids long. Germline CDR1 LNHDA, CDR2 SQIVND (reference sequence). The CDR3 bases are TGTGCCAGTAGTATAGGCACGGGAACAGAGGTCTACGAGCAGTACTTC. It is translated as CASSIGTGTEVYEQYF.

This clonotype was recorded at least ten times. V is TRBV29-1 and J is TRBJ2-2, with 10 nucleotides matching TRBD2. The CDR3 sequence is 22 residues long. With 3 bases clipped from V and 0 bases from J, the junction kept 22 bases outside the gene matches. Germline CDR1 and CDR2: SQVTM and ANQGSEA. The CDR3 DNA sequence: TGCAGCGTTGATGGAGGACTAGCGGTAGACGTAAAGGCACTGTCGAACACCGGGGAGCTGTTTTTT. Translation gives CSVDGGLAVDVKALSNTGELFF.

This clonotype has ten or more counts. The V and J genes are TRBV13 and TRBJ2-7; 10 bases match TRBD2. J gave up 5 bases and V 0 bases, and 1 base lay outside the gene matches. The CDR3 is made up of 14 amino acids. The V gene's germline CDR1 is PRHDT and CDR2 FYEKMQ (reference sequence). CDR3 in DNA: TGTGCCAGCAGCTTAGGGAGCGGGAGGGACGAGCAGTACTTC. Translating it yields CASSLGSGRDEQYF.

Many counts were recorded for this clonotype. The junction does not match germline at one end; this may be a read error. Here the CDR3 DNA reads TGTGCCAGCAGCCTAGCGGGATTAGGCTACGAGCAGTACTTC. Its translation is CASSLAGLGYEQYF. The rearrangement uses TRBV7-2 and TRBJ2-7, with 9 bases aligning to TRBD2. CDR1 is SGHTA, CDR2 FQGNSA, per germline. The CDR3 spans 14 residues.

Many counts were recorded for this clonotype. The genes are TRBV20-1 and TRBJ2-5; 13 bases map to TRBD2. The germline CDR1 and CDR2 sequences are DFQATT and SNEGSKA (reference sequence). This CDR3 has 16 amino acids. The V gene end was trimmed by 3 bases and the J gene end by 5 bases; junction bases not matched to a gene: 9. CDR3 nucleotides: TGCAGTGCTAGGGCCCCAGGACTAGCGGGAGCTGAGACCCAGTACTTC. This gives the protein CSARAPGLAGAETQYF.

This clonotype has a count of ten or more. This rearrangement joins TRBV9 to TRBJ2-3; TRBD1 is a possible D gene (6 bases). The V end was cut by 4 bases, the J end by 1 base, with 10 bases between. The length of the CDR3 is 14 residues. Germline V gene sequence: CDR1 SGDLS, CDR2 YYNGEE. The CDR3 DNA follows: TGTGCCAGCAGCTTCGAGGGGGGCACAGATACGCAGTATTTT. Translated: CASSFEGGTDTQYF.

Comments on this clonotype: A much bigger clone sits one base away, suggesting this may be a read error. This chain joins TRBV11-1 and TRBJ2-2; perhaps TRBD2 as D (6 bases). From germline, CDR1 is SGHAT and CDR2 FQDESV (reference sequence). V was pared by 5 bases and J by 5 bases, with 12 bases between. This CDR3 spans 14 amino acids. CDR3 region: CASSSGWRTGELFF. DNA of the CDR3: TGTGCCAGCAGCAGCGGGTGGAGGACCGGGGAGCTGTTTTTT.

There are many counts of this clonotype. The V gene is TRBV27, the J gene TRBJ1-1; a weak D match, TRBD1 (5 bases). Trimming shortened V by 3 bases and J by 1 base, and 6 bases separated the two germline ends. The CDR3 is 13 residues long. Germline V gene sequence: CDR1 MNHEY, CDR2 SMNVEV (reference sequence). The CDR3: CASSFGANTEAFF. In DNA, the CDR3 is TGTGCCAGCAGTTTCGGGGCGAACACTGAAGCTTTCTTT.

This clonotype was recorded many times. The chain is built from TRBV6-6 and TRBJ2-7; the D gene is possibly TRBD1 (5 bases). Germline CDR1 MNHNY, CDR2 SVGAGI (reference sequence). Trimming pared 6 bases from V and 5 bases from J, leaving 11 bases between. CDR3 length: 12 amino acids. The CDR3 loop is CASSPVDNEQYF. The CDR3 DNA is TGTGCCAGCAGCCCCGTGGACAACGAGCAGTACTTC.

This clonotype has a handful of counts. The gene calls are TRBV10-3 and TRBJ2-7; D is perhaps TRBD1 or TRBD2 (5 bases each). There are 16 residues in the CDR3. V lost 0 bases and J lost 1, with 13 bases in between. The germline gives CDR1 ENHRY, CDR2 SYGVKD. The CDR3 loop is CAISESGTGLSYEQYF. The CDR3 DNA reads as TGTGCCATCAGTGAGTCCGGGACGGGGCTTTCCTACGAGCAGTACTTC.